The following is a TCR beta chain sequence with its context. Its binding antigen is unknown. It has no much larger one-base neighbor in the sample; base qualities were not kept. In the ViraFEST assay, PBMC were stimulated with viral peptide pools, and TCR sequencing was then used to find antigen-specific CD4+ T cell clonotypes based on their expansion. After around 11 days of culture, CD4+ T cells were isolated with the EasySep CD4+ T cell isolation kit. Two doses of either the BNT162b2 or the mRNA-1273 mRNA SARS-CoV-2 vaccine were administered to participants. Healthy vaccine recipients had no prior SARS-CoV-2 infection, confirmed by negative nucleocapsid antibodies before and after vaccination. About 1.8 million PBMC per well were cultured with roughly 10 ug/ml peptides in IMDM containing roughly 5% human AB serum, approximately 9.9 IU/ml IL-2 and gentamicin. Half of the culture medium was replaced with fresh IL-2-containing medium on days 3 and 7. Unless noted otherwise, every peptide stimulation condition was grown in triplicate wells. Using Ficoll-Paque Plus gradient centrifugation, PBMC were separated from whole blood and then either used fresh or cryopreserved at -140C. Overlapping peptide pools spanned the spike proteins of SARS-CoV-2 and the common cold coronaviruses HCoV-NL63, HCoV-OC43 and HCoV-229E. The QIAamp micro DNA kit was used to extract genomic DNA from the cultured CD4+ T cells.

This sample is part of a study of vaccination effects on CD4 cells after COVID-19 (dated by TCRdb to between 2021 and 2022). At the level of the whole study: Post-vaccine samples across the study were collected a median of 72 days after the second dose, with a range of 14 to 241. The study compared SARS-CoV-2 spike-specific CD4+ TCR repertoires before and after mRNA vaccination in COVID-19 convalescent patients and infection-naive vaccine recipients. The Oncomine TCR Beta short-read assay on an Illumina iSeq 100 was used to sequence cultures from other donors in the study. Altogether, approximately 10 COVID-19 convalescent patients and a handful of SARS-CoV-2-naive healthy vaccine recipients made up the full study. Findings and caveats that apply to the study as a whole: At late post-vaccination timepoints, both infection-induced and vaccine-induced clones showed marked clonal contraction, consistent with waning T cell responses. Limitations of the study were the small number of convalescent patients and the absence of early post-infection timepoints. Among healthy vaccine recipients, nearly all vaccine-induced clones were SARS-CoV-2 mono-reactive, and only 1 of 255 was cross-reactive with common cold coronaviruses.

The germline V gene (reference sequence) sets CDR1 to SGHNT and CDR2 to YYREEE. The junction carries 12 bases between V and J, which are trimmed by 0 bases and 3 bases respectively. The CDR3, cysteine through phenylalanine, is 16 amino acids long. Only CDR3 DNA remains: 48 bases, in frame from the first base. Libraries were prepared through the immunoSEQ multiplex PCR assay. TCR beta CDR3 sequencing was performed on DNA from the cultured, isolated CD4+ T cells. The paper's processing steps were these. Non-productive TCR sequences were discarded, and reads were trimmed to the CDR3 region, with only CDR3s of 7 or more amino acids retained. Antigen-specific clonotypes were identified using the MANAFEST web app by comparison of expansion in peptide wells against reference cultures. For clones to be considered positive, expansion at FDR<0.05 versus reference and all other wells, an odds ratio above 5, and a frequency above 0.1% in two replicate wells were required. A clonotype was defined as cross-reactive if the clonotype was significantly expanded both in SARS-CoV-2 spike wells and in at least one common cold coronavirus spike condition. Levenshtein distance calculated with the stringdist R package was used to assess CDR3 similarity, and unrooted trees were constructed with ape in R 3.6.1. In its TCRdb copy, this immuneACCESS table keeps in-frame sequences only and misses some clones. Where compared with another copy, unresolved V genes explain less than half of these, and the others have no known cause. V and J calls and clone size are as listed in that table; D and trimming were resolved from the DNA. The sample records approximately 25,000 clones, roughly three quarters of which are singletons. The biggest ten clones account for roughly 8% of the sample.

The specimen was CD4+ T cells from PBMCs cultured with SARS-CoV-2 spike peptides, collected after COVID-19 vaccination. Reading the label with the study, this specimen's cell subset or site is: SARS-CoV-2 spike overlapping peptide pool stimulation. The receptor was derived from a human donor who received a COVID-19 vaccine. The chain is encoded by TRBV5-4 joined to TRBJ2-2; the D gene remains uncertain. The CDR3 loop reads CASSLGPREDTGELFF. The bases are TGTGCCAGCAGCTTGGGACCGAGAGAGGACACCGGGGAGCTGTTTTTT.